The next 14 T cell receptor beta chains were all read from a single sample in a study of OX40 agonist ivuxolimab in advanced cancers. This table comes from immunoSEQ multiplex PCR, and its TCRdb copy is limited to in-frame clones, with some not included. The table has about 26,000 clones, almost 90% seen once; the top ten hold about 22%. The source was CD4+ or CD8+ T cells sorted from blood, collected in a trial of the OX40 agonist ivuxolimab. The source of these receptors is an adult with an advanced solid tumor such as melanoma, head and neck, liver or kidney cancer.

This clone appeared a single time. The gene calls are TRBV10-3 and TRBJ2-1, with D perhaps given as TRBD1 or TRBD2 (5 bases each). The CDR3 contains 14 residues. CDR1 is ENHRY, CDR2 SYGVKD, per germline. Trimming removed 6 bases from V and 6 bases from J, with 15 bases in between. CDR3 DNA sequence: TGTGCCATCAGGGGGACGAAGGAAGCCAATGAGCAGTTCTTC. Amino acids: CAIRGTKEANEQFF.

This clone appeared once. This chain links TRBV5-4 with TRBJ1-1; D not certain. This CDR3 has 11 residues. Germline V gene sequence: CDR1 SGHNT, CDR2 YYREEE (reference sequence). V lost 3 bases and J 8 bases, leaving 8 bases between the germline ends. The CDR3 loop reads CASSYGVEAFF. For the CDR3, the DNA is TGTGCCAGCAGCTACGGGGTAGAAGCTTTCTTT.

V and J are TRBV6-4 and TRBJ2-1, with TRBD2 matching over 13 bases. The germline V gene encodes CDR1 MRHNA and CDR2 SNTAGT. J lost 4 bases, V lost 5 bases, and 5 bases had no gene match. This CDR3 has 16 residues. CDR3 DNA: TGTGCCAGCAGTCATACTAGCGGGGGGGGTTACAATGAGCAGTTCTTC. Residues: CASSHTSGGGYNEQFF.

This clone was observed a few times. The CDR3: CATSRGTGGNTGELFF. CDR3 DNA sequence: TGTGCCACCAGCAGGGGGACAGGGGGGAACACCGGGGAGCTGTTTTTT. The rearrangement joins TRBV15 to TRBJ2-2; 11 bases match TRBD1. Germline CDR1 LNHNV, CDR2 YYDKDF (reference sequence). The CDR3 sequence is 16 residues long. Unmatched junction bases numbered 1, after V lost 3 bases and J lost 1 base.

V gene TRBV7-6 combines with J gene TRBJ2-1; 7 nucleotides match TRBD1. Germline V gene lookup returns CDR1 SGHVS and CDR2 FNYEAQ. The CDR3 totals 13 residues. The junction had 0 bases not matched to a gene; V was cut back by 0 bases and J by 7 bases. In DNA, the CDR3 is TGTGCCAGCAGCTTAGCGGACAGGAATGAGCAGTTCTTC. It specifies CASSLADRNEQFF. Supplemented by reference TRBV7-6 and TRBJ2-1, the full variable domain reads GAGVSQSPRYKVTKRGQDVALRCDPISGHVSLYWYRQALGQGPEFLTYFNYEAQQDKSGLPNDRFSAERPEGSISTLTIQRTEQRDSAMYRCASSLADRNEQFFGPGTRLTVL.

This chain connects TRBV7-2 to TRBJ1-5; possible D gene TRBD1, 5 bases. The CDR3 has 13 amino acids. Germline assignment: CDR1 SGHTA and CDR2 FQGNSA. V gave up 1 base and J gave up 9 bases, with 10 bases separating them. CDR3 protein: CASSLVGGWPQHF. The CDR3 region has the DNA TGTGCCAGCAGCTTAGTGGGGGGTTGGCCCCAGCATTTT.

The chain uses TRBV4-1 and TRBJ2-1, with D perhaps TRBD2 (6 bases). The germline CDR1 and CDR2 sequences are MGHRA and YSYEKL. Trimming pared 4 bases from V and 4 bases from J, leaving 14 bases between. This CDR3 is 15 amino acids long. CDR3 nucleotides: TGCGCCAGCAGCCCCCTGAGCGGGCAATACAATGAGCAGTTCTTC. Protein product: CASSPLSGQYNEQFF.

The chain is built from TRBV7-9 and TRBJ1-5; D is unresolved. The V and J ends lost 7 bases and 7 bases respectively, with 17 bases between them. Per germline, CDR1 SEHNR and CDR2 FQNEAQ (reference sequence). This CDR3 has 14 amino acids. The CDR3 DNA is TGTGCCAGCACCTTGGGGATTGCCGGCCAGCCCCAGCATTTT. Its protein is CASTLGIAGQPQHF.

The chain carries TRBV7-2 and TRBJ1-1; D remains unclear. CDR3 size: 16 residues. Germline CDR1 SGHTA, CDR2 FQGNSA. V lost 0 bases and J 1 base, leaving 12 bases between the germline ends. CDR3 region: CASSLARGEGNTEAFF. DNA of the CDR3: TGTGCCAGCAGCTTAGCGCGGGGAGAGGGGAACACTGAAGCTTTCTTT.

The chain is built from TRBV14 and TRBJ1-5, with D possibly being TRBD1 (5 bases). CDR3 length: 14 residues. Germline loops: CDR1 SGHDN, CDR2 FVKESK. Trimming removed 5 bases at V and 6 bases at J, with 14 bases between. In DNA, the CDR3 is TGTGCCAGCAGCTTGGCCGGGGACGGTCAGCCCCAGCATTTT. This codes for CASSLAGDGQPQHF. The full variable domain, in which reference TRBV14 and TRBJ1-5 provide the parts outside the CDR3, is EAGVTQFPSHSVIEKGQTVTLRCDPISGHDNLYWYRRVMGKEIKFLLHFVKESKQDESGMPNNRFLAERTGGTYSTLKVQPAELEDSGVYFCASSLAGDGQPQHFGDGTRLSIL.

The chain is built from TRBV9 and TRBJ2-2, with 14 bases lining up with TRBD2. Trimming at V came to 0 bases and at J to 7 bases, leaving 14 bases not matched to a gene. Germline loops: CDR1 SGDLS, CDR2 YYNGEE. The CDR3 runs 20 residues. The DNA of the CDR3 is TGTGCCAGCAGCGTAGGAATTGGGGGGACTAGCGGGAGTGTTGGCGGGGAGCTGTTTTTT. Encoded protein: CASSVGIGGTSGSVGGELFF.

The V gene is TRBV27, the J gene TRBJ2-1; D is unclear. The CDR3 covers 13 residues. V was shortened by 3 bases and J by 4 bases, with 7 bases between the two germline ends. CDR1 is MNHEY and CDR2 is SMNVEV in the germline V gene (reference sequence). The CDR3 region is CASSFGHYNEQFF. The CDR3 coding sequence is TGTGCCAGCAGTTTTGGGCATTACAATGAGCAGTTCTTC.

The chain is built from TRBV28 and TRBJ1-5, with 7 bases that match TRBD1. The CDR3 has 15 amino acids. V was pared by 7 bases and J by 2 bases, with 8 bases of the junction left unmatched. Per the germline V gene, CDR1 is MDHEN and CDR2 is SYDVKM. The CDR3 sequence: CASTDLGGGNQPQHF. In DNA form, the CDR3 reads TGTGCCAGCACCGATTTAGGGGGCGGCAATCAGCCCCAGCATTTT.

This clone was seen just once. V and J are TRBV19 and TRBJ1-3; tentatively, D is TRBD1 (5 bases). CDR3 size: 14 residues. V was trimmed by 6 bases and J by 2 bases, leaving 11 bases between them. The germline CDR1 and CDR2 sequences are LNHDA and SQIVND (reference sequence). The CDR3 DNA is TGTGCCAGTAGATGGGGAGGGGCTGGAAACACCATATATTTT. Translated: CASRWGGAGNTIYF.